This record looks at one T cell receptor (beta chain) sequence and its context. Its target is unknown. The V segment lost 3 bases and the J segment 0 bases; nucleotides outside the gene matches: 5. The CDR3 spans 17 residues. Looked up from germline, CDR1 is ENHRY and CDR2 is SYGVKD. Profiling relied on immunoSEQ multiplex PCR, and the TCRdb table lists in-frame clones only, not all of them. The sample lists under 300,000 clones, approximately 83% occurring once. The sample belongs to a study of cytomegalovirus exposure and HLA in healthy donors. Overall study results and limits: TCR beta chains numbering approximately 150 were designated cytomegalovirus-associated. It was confirmed in vitro that a few of the CMV-associated chains were specific for CMV antigens.

This sequence joins TRBV10-3 and TRBJ2-6; 7 nucleotides line up with TRBD1. Input material: PBMCs. The sequence was collected from a woman in her twenties or thirties in good health and CMV-seropositive. The CDR3 DNA sequence: TGTGCCATCAGTGAAGGGACAGAGAGCTCTGGGGCCAACGTCCTGACTTTC. This gives the protein CAISEGTESSGANVLTF.